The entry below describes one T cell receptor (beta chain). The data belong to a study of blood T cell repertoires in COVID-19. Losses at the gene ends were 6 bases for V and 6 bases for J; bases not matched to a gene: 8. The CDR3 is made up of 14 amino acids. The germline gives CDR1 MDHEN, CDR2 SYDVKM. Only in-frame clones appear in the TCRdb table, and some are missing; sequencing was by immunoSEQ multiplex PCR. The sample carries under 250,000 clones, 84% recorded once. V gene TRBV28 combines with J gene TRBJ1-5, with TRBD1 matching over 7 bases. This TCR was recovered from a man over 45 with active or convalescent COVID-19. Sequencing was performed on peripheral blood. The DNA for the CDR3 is TGTGCCAGCAGGACTACAGGGGAAGCTCAGCCCCAGCATTTT. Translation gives CASRTTGEAQPQHF.